Each of the 30 T cell receptor beta chains below was sequenced from the same sample in a study of CD8+ T cells in alopecia areata. Extracted RNA was reverse transcribed, and the resulting cDNA served as sequencing template. Sequencing was performed with immunoSEQ multiplex PCR; in TCRdb, only in-frame clones are kept and a portion is missing. The sample yields some 130,000 clones, about 46% seen once. The sequencing here drew on CD8+ T cells sorted from blood, taken at week 0. These receptors were taken from a human donor with alopecia areata.

This clone was observed a handful of times. The chain uses TRBV7-9 and TRBJ1-1, with D hard to call. Per the germline V gene, CDR1 is SEHNR and CDR2 is FQNEAQ (reference sequence). There are 14 residues in the CDR3. The V end lost 1 base, the J end lost 3 bases, and 9 bases lay between the germline ends. The CDR3 reads CASSLEPYDTEAFF. The DNA of the CDR3 is TGTGCCAGCAGCTTAGAACCTTACGACACTGAAGCTTTCTTT.

In DNA form, the CDR3 reads TGTGCCAGCACCCCGGGAGGGTGGGGATACAATGAGCAGTTCTTC. Translation gives CASTPGGWGYNEQFF. The V gene is TRBV27, the J gene TRBJ2-1; 8 bases are shared with TRBD2. This CDR3 is built from 15 residues. CDR1 and CDR2 (germline): MNHEY, SMNVEV (reference sequence). Trimming removed 7 bases from V and 4 bases from J; junction bases left unmatched: 9.

V gene TRBV7-9 combines with J gene TRBJ2-6; D unclear. The CDR3 runs 16 residues. The V gene lost 6 bases and the J gene lost 2 bases, with 14 bases spanning the gap. Germline assignment: CDR1 SEHNR and CDR2 FQNEAQ (reference sequence). The CDR3 DNA is TGTGCCAGCAGTTTCATTGCCCTCACTGGGGCCAACGTCCTGACTTTC. Protein: CASSFIALTGANVLTF.

To note about this clone: The sample contains more than one DNA sequence encoding this CDR3. The rearrangement links TRBV30 to TRBJ2-6; TRBD1 might be the D (6 bases). The CDR3 covers 14 residues. V lost 1 base, J lost 3 bases, and 7 bases lay in between. Per the germline V gene, CDR1 is GTSNPN and CDR2 is SVGIG (reference sequence). CDR3 coding DNA: TGTGCCTGGAGTGCAGGGGTTGGGGCCAACGTCCTGACTTTC. Translated: CAWSAGVGANVLTF. Combining the CDR3 with reference TRBV30 and TRBJ2-6 gives the whole variable domain SQTIHQWPATLVQPVGSPLSLECTVEGTSNPNLYWYRQAAGRGLQLLFYSVGIGQISSEVPQNLSASRPQDRQFILSSKKLLLSDSGFYLCAWSAGVGANVLTFGAGSRLTVL.

This chain connects TRBV12-5 to TRBJ1-1; TRBD1 matches 10 bases. Losses at the gene ends were 5 bases for V and 7 bases for J; bases not matched to a gene: 10. CDR1 LGHNT and CDR2 FRNRAP come from the germline V gene. There are 15 residues in the CDR3. The CDR3 DNA follows: TGTGCTAGTGGTCTCACCCGGGACAGGGGTGTTGAAGCTTTCTTT. Residues: CASGLTRDRGVEAFF. Looking up the rest from reference TRBV12-5 and TRBJ1-1 gives the full variable domain: DARVTQTPRHKVTEMGQEVTMRCQPILGHNTVFWYRQTMMQGLELLAYFRNRAPLDDSGMPKDRFSAEMPDATLATLKIQPSEPRDSAVYFCASGLTRDRGVEAFFGQGTRLTVV.

The V and J genes are TRBV7-8 and TRBJ2-5; the D is unclear. This CDR3 is built from 15 residues. Germline values: CDR1 SGHVS, CDR2 FQNEAQ. The V and J ends lost 5 bases and 2 bases respectively, with 15 bases between them. CDR3 coding DNA: TGTGCCAGCAGCGCCCGACCTTGGGGACAAGAGACCCAGTACTTC. Its translation: CASSARPWGQETQYF.

This clone was counted a few times. The chain combines TRBV5-1 with TRBJ2-7, with D possibly being TRBD2 (6 bases). Between the trimmed V and J ends, which lost 0 bases and 5 bases, there was a span of 15 bases. This CDR3 comprises 15 residues. The germline gives CDR1 SGHRS, CDR2 YFSETQ. For the CDR3, the DNA is TGCGCCAGCAGCTTGGCCTGGAGGGCGGTGGACGAGCAGTACTTC. Its protein product is CASSLAWRAVDEQYF.

This clone was observed a handful of times. This chain uses TRBV27 with TRBJ2-3; the D gene is possibly TRBD2 (7 bases). The CDR3 extends over 16 amino acids. In germline, CDR1 is MNHEY, CDR2 SMNVEV (reference sequence). Trimming left V 0 bases short and J 3 bases short, with 13 bases between. This chain's CDR3 is CASSLSMGGRTDTQYF. The CDR3 DNA follows: TGTGCCAGCAGTTTATCGATGGGGGGGCGAACAGATACGCAGTATTTT.

This clone came up a few times. V is TRBV6-5 and J is TRBJ2-3, with D unclear. Trimming removed 2 bases from V and 6 bases from J, with 12 bases in between. The CDR3 totals 14 residues. Germline lookup yields CDR1 MNHEY and CDR2 SVGAGI. The CDR3 DNA follows: TGTGCCAGCAGTTACGGTTTGGGCGCTGATACGCAGTATTTT. Its translation: CASSYGLGADTQYF.

This clone has only a few counts. The J gene is TRBJ2-1, the V gene TRBV7-8; TRBD1 agrees at 10 bases. This CDR3 is built from 19 residues. Germline assignment: CDR1 SGHVS and CDR2 FQNEAQ. Germline trimming cut 1 base from V and 1 base from J; bases unmatched to any gene: 10. This chain's CDR3 is CASSLVAWTGGPSYNEQFF. CDR3 bases: TGTGCCAGCAGCTTAGTGGCGTGGACAGGGGGACCATCCTACAATGAGCAGTTCTTC.

This clone was seen more than once but under ten times. This chain uses TRBV10-3 with TRBJ1-1, with D unresolved. The V end lost 4 bases, the J end lost 8 bases, and 17 bases lay between the germline ends. Germline CDR1 ENHRY, CDR2 SYGVKD. The CDR3 contains 14 residues. CDR3 sequence (DNA): TGTGCCATCAGTGCCTCTATGGCAGGACCAGAAGCTTTCTTT. As protein: CAISASMAGPEAFF.

This clone has more than one count but fewer than ten. The chain is built from TRBV4-2 and TRBJ2-7; D ambiguous. The V and J ends lost 0 bases and 3 bases respectively, with 15 bases between them. The V gene's germline CDR1 is LGHNA and CDR2 YNFKEQ. CDR3 size: 16 residues. CDR3: CASSQEWDESLYEQYF. The CDR3 DNA follows: TGTGCCAGCAGCCAAGAATGGGATGAGTCCCTCTACGAGCAGTACTTC.

For this clone: The identical CDR3 is also encoded by other nucleotide sequences in the sample. The chain is built from TRBV30 and TRBJ1-1; D perhaps matches TRBD1 (5 bases). CDR3 length equals 13 residues. Trimming shortened V by 0 bases and J by 2 bases, and 7 bases separated the two germline ends. In germline, CDR1 is GTSNPN, CDR2 SVGIG (reference sequence). The CDR3 DNA is TGTGCCTGGAGTGTACAGGTAAACACTGAAGCTTTCTTT. This translates into CAWSVQVNTEAFF.

To note about this clone: One end of the junction does not line up with germline, which may come from a read error. This chain connects TRBV6-4 to TRBJ1-5, with 8 bases matching TRBD1. The CDR3 length is 13 residues. The germline V gene encodes CDR1 MRHNA and CDR2 SNTAGT. The DNA for the CDR3 is TGTGCCAGCAGTGACACCGGGGACAGGCCACCTCTTTTT. This gives the protein CASSDTGDRPPLF.

The CDR3, as DNA: TGTGCCAGCAGCCGAGCCCCGGCTTTGGGCTATGGCTACACCTTC. Translated: CASSRAPALGYGYTF. The V and J genes are TRBV14 and TRBJ1-2; no clear D. The CDR3 loop spans 15 amino acids. The ends were cut back, 4 bases at V and 4 bases at J, with 16 bases in the middle. Germline lookup yields CDR1 SGHDN and CDR2 FVKESK.

V and J are TRBV5-1 and TRBJ1-2, with D unresolved. The V and J ends lost 0 bases and 2 bases respectively, with 8 bases between them. CDR1 SGHRS and CDR2 YFSETQ come from the germline V gene. This CDR3 has 14 amino acids. In nucleotides, the CDR3 is TGCGCCAGCAGCTTGGCGGACGTAAACTATGGCTACACCTTC. Its translation is CASSLADVNYGYTF. Together with reference TRBV5-1 and TRBJ1-2, the CDR3 gives the full variable domain: KAGVTQTPRYLIKTRGQQVTLSCSPISGHRSVSWYQQTPGQGLQFLFEYFSETQRNKGNFPGRFSGRQFSNSRSEMNVSTLELGDSALYLCASSLADVNYGYTFGSGTRLTVV.

This clone was seen a handful of times. The rearrangement links TRBV29-1 to TRBJ1-1; 8 nucleotides agree with TRBD1. Germline V gene data show CDR1 as SQVTM and CDR2 as ANQGSEA. CDR3 length: 12 amino acids. Losses at the gene ends were 2 bases for V and 8 bases for J; bases not matched to a gene: 4. DNA for the CDR3: TGCAGCGTTGAACCCAGGACAGGGGAAGCTTTCTTT. Its translation: CSVEPRTGEAFF.

V gene TRBV29-1 combines with J gene TRBJ2-1; 11 bases are a match to TRBD2. CDR1 is SQVTM and CDR2 is ANQGSEA in the germline V gene. The V and J ends lost 0 bases and 8 bases, in that order; junction bases with no gene match: 6. The CDR3 contains 15 residues. Written as DNA, the CDR3 is TGCAGCGTTGAAGATCCTAGCGGGGGGTTGTATGAGCAGTTCTTC. It encodes CSVEDPSGGLYEQFF.

The J gene is TRBJ2-7, the V gene TRBV15, with D hard to call. Germline V lookup: CDR1 LNHNV, CDR2 YYDKDF (reference sequence). The CDR3 runs to 14 residues. The V gene lost 5 bases and the J gene lost 2 bases, with 13 bases spanning the gap. CDR3: CATSGVSIPYEQYF. In DNA, the CDR3 is TGTGCCACCAGCGGCGTTTCTATTCCCTACGAGCAGTACTTC.

This rearrangement joins TRBV14 to TRBJ1-6; D is uncertain. The CDR3 extends over 17 amino acids. The germline V and J ends were trimmed by 0 bases and 4 bases, with 13 bases remaining between them. Per the germline V gene, CDR1 is SGHDN and CDR2 is FVKESK. Here the CDR3 DNA reads TGTGCCAGCAGCCAAGATTCTTGGACCGCTTATAATTCACCCCTCCACTTT. It yields the protein CASSQDSWTAYNSPLHF.

The chain couples TRBV7-9 to TRBJ2-1; D gene uncertain. Trimming stripped 0 bases from V and 2 bases from J, with 14 bases between. Germline CDR1 is SEHNR and CDR2 is FQNEAQ (reference sequence). The CDR3 totals 17 residues. This CDR3 is CASSLAGPQAPYNEQFF. For the CDR3, the DNA is TGTGCCAGCAGCTTAGCAGGCCCCCAGGCCCCCTACAATGAGCAGTTCTTC.

This chain links TRBV5-6 with TRBJ2-7, with no clear D. This CDR3 contains 11 residues. Trimming removed 4 bases from V and 7 bases from J, with 9 bases in between. The V gene's germline CDR1 is SGHDT and CDR2 YYEEEE. CDR3 nucleotide sequence: TGTGCCAGCAGCGACGTCAAGGAGCAGTACTTC. Amino acid sequence: CASSDVKEQYF. Combining the CDR3 with reference TRBV5-6 and TRBJ2-7 gives the whole variable domain DAGVTQSPTHLIKTRGQQVTLRCSPKSGHDTVSWYQQALGQGPQFIFQYYEEEERQRGNFPDRFSGHQFPNYSSELNVNALLLGDSALYLCASSDVKEQYFGPGTRLTVT.

In this sample, this clone turned up a few times. The chain combines TRBV7-9 with TRBJ2-7; D is unresolved. Germline V gene data show CDR1 as SEHNR and CDR2 as FQNEAQ (reference sequence). CDR3 size: 13 residues. V lost 5 bases, J lost 1 base, and 9 bases lay in between. DNA of the CDR3: TGTGCCAGCAGCCCGACGAGTTCCTACGAGCAGTACTTC. Translating gives CASSPTSSYEQYF.

This chain uses TRBV7-9 with TRBJ2-2, with D hard to call. The CDR3 covers 14 residues. Germline assignment: CDR1 SEHNR and CDR2 FQNEAQ (reference sequence). V lost 2 bases to trimming and J lost 4 bases, with 8 bases between them. The CDR3, as DNA: TGTGCCAGCAGCTTACCGGCGATCACCGGGGAGCTGTTTTTT. Residues: CASSLPAITGELFF.

The rearrangement joins TRBV7-9 to TRBJ2-1, with 7 bases lining up with TRBD2. From germline, CDR1 is SEHNR and CDR2 FQNEAQ (reference sequence). V was pared by 6 bases and J by 6 bases, with 11 bases of the junction left unmatched. The CDR3 sequence is 15 residues long. CDR3 DNA sequence: TGTGCCAGCAGTCCCCGGGAAGGGAGGGGCAATGAGCAGTTCTTC. Its translation: CASSPREGRGNEQFF.

V and J are TRBV2 and TRBJ1-2; TRBD1 aligns across 10 bases. This CDR3 contains 17 residues. Germline-derived CDR1 and CDR2 are SNHLY and FYNNEI. The trim removed 3 bases at V and 2 bases at J, leaving 9 bases unmatched. Here the CDR3 reads CASSDLGTGVGNYGYTF. As DNA, the CDR3 is TGTGCCAGCAGTGACCTGGGGACAGGGGTCGGGAACTATGGCTACACCTTC.

This clone has more than one count but fewer than ten. The rearrangement links TRBV10-3 to TRBJ2-7, with a possible D match to TRBD2 (5 bases). Germline V gene sequence: CDR1 ENHRY, CDR2 SYGVKD. Deletions cut 4 bases from V and 6 bases from J, with 13 bases between. The CDR3 spans 13 residues. The CDR3, as DNA: TGTGCCATCAGTGCCACGATGGGAGTCGAGCAGTACTTC. It yields the protein CAISATMGVEQYF.

The chain has TRBV5-6 and TRBJ1-1; a weak D match, TRBD1 (6 bases). The CDR3 consists of 14 residues. Per the germline V gene, CDR1 is SGHDT and CDR2 is YYEEEE. Trimming removed 0 bases from V and 6 bases from J, with 12 bases in between. CDR3 in DNA: TGTGCCAGCAGCTTGGACAGGGCGTTGCCTGAAGCTTTCTTT. Residues: CASSLDRALPEAFF.

This clone was detected only once. The V call is TRBV29-1, the J call TRBJ2-1, with unresolved D. Germline V lookup: CDR1 SQVTM, CDR2 ANQGSEA. The CDR3 totals 11 residues. The V end was cut by 6 bases, the J end by 5 bases, with 8 bases between. The CDR3 spells CSVFLDNEQFF. The CDR3 nucleotides are TGCAGCGTCTTTCTAGACAATGAGCAGTTCTTC.

This clone was detected a few times. This chain joins TRBV29-1 and TRBJ1-4, with D uncertain. V was trimmed by 1 base and J by 6 bases, leaving 12 bases between them. The CDR3 totals 14 residues. The germline V gene has CDR1 SQVTM and CDR2 ANQGSEA. In nucleotides, the CDR3 is TGCAGCGTTGAAGGCCCGGGAGAGTATGAAAAACTGTTTTTT. Translation: CSVEGPGEYEKLFF.